This T cell receptor beta chain derives from a study of vaccination and CD4 T cells after COVID-19. On the study more broadly: Six males and four females, two of them Hispanic, were enrolled as convalescents.

In regard to this clonotype: Its antigen remains unknown.

Germline loops: CDR1 MRHNA, CDR2 SNTAGT. Trimming pared 5 bases from V and 2 bases from J, leaving 8 bases between. The length of the CDR3 is 13 residues. Regarding treatment: approximately 11-day PBMC culture with coronavirus spike peptide pools or control peptides (ViraFEST assay). An Oncomine TCR Beta short-read assay was used to sequence the DNA from cultured CD4+ T cells. TCRdb reprocessed the PCR reads with MiXCR, giving one entry per CDR3 protein. The profile covers about 9,800 distinct CDR3 sequences, with 51% appearing a single time and 30% to 45% taken by the ten largest. The clonotype originates from a human donor who had recovered from COVID-19. Sequencing input: CD4+ T cells from blood, cultured in vitro. The chain employs TRBV6-4 and TRBJ2-3; D call uncertain. In nucleotides, the CDR3 is TGTGCCAGCAGTACCCGGTTCACAGATACGCAGTATTTT. Protein sequence: CASSTRFTDTQYF.